Detailed here is one TCR beta chain. What it binds is not known. The data belong to a study of cytomegalovirus exposure and HLA in healthy donors. Whole-study findings and limits: Accounts indicate the classifier identified cytomegalovirus status with strong specificity and sensitivity. The study flagged approximately 180 TCR beta chains as cytomegalovirus-associated. Many donors shared some public TCRs, even though most TCR sequences were rare. Within the approximately 130 validation repertoires, first-cohort TCR clusters tended to co-occur, according to a later analysis.

Here immunoSEQ multiplex PCR was the method, and the copy in TCRdb shows in-frame clones only, minus some. This sample has about 330,000 clones, with roughly 90% found just once. Germline CDR1 SGDLS, CDR2 YYNGEE. The CDR3 covers 14 residues. V lost 1 base and J 3 bases, leaving 7 bases between the germline ends. Input material: PBMCs. The clonotype originates from a woman aged 30 to 39 in good health and CMV-seropositive. This rearrangement joins TRBV9 to TRBJ2-2; D unclear. The CDR3 loop is CASSVWTDTGELFF. For the CDR3, the DNA is TGTGCCAGCAGCGTATGGACGGACACCGGGGAGCTGTTTTTT.